This T cell receptor (beta chain) was documented in a study of shared clonotypes between healthy human individuals. Assay: immunoSEQ multiplex PCR; the TCRdb copy retains only in-frame clones and omits some. The sample records 1.4 million to 1.5 million clones, 96% being singletons. What was sequenced was naive CD4+ T cells sorted from blood. Subset of the sample: CD45RA+ positively selected. The receptor's source is a man aged 25-40 years in good health.

CDR3 loop: CASSLGPAQETQYF. The CDR3 nucleotides are TGTGCCAGCAGCTTAGGGCCAGCCCAAGAGACCCAGTACTTC. The rearrangement uses TRBV7-9 and TRBJ2-5; D uncertain. The CDR3 extends over 14 amino acids. V dropped 1 base and J dropped 1 base, with 7 bases sitting between them. CDR1 and CDR2 (germline): SEHNR, FQNEAQ (reference sequence).